Shown below are 16 T cell receptor beta chains from a single sample sequenced in a study of CD8 T cells in Susac syndrome. With random hexamers, reverse transcription was performed on about 0.45 to 1 ug of RNA. MiXCR, applied by TCRdb to the immunoSEQ multiplex PCR reads, yields one record per CDR3 protein. The sample contains around 300,000 distinct CDR3 sequences, approximately 85% of which appear only once. The sequenced sample consisted of CD8+ T cells from PBMCs. All receptors derive from a human donor with multiple sclerosis.

The chain combines TRBV4-3 with TRBJ1-5, with D hard to call. Germline-derived CDR1 and CDR2 are LGHNA and YSLEER. The V gene lost 0 bases and the J gene lost 0 bases, with 12 bases spanning the gap. The CDR3 runs to 17 residues. CDR3 residues: CASSQDRSPYSNQPQHF. The CDR3 DNA sequence: TGCGCCAGCAGCCAAGATCGGAGCCCCTATAGCAATCAGCCCCAGCATTTT.

This chain connects TRBV9 to TRBJ2-1; D perhaps matches TRBD2 (6 bases). Germline-derived CDR1 and CDR2 are SGDLS and YYNGEE. V lost 1 base to trimming and J lost 7 bases, with 18 bases between them. The CDR3 totals 16 residues. The DNA of the CDR3 is TGTGCCAGCAGCGTATTGCTCGCGGGATTAGGGAATGAGCAGTTCTTC. Its translation is CASSVLLAGLGNEQFF.

The chain has TRBV2 and TRBJ2-1; D is unclear. This CDR3 comprises 12 residues. The germline gives CDR1 SNHLY, CDR2 FYNNEI. Trimming cost V 6 bases and J 4 bases, with 7 bases left between them. The CDR3 nucleotides read TGTGCCAGCAGACCGGCTTACAATGAGCAGTTCTTC. It encodes CASRPAYNEQFF.

In its sample, this clonotype was seen a few times. The rearrangement uses TRBV12-3 or TRBV12-4 and TRBJ2-1; D not resolved. Trimming stripped 6 bases from V and 8 bases from J, with 11 bases between. The CDR3 has 12 residues. CDR3 loop: CASSWTDHEQFF. CDR3 nucleotides: TGTGCCAGCAGCTGGACGGATCATGAGCAGTTCTTC.

This clonotype was seen a handful of times. This rearrangement joins TRBV19 to TRBJ2-7, with a tentative D call TRBD1 (5 bases). V was pared by 8 bases and J by 6 bases, with 14 bases between. The CDR3 has 12 amino acids. Germline CDR1 LNHDA, CDR2 SQIVND (reference sequence). CDR3 DNA: TGTGCCAGTTCTCAGGGAAGGTTCGAGCAGTACTTC. This sequence encodes CASSQGRFEQYF.

The chain employs TRBV19 and TRBJ2-1; 7 bases match TRBD2. Germline CDR1 LNHDA, CDR2 SQIVND (reference sequence). The junction had 1 base not matched to a gene; V was cut back by 8 bases and J by 3 bases. The CDR3 contains 12 residues. The CDR3 loop is CASRDYYNEQFF. The CDR3, as DNA: TGTGCCAGTCGGGACTACTACAATGAGCAGTTCTTC.

The J gene is TRBJ2-1, the V gene TRBV12-3 or TRBV12-4, with TRBD2 identical over 10 bases. The CDR3 consists of 16 residues. Trimming cost V 5 bases and J 7 bases; bases outside gene matches: 11. The CDR3 sequence is CASSVRTSGRGNEQFF. DNA of the CDR3: TGTGCCAGCAGTGTCCGGACTAGCGGTAGGGGTAATGAGCAGTTCTTC.

This clonotype was found a few times. V is TRBV7-9 and J is TRBJ2-7; the match to TRBD2 covers 7 bases. Per the germline V gene, CDR1 is SEHNR and CDR2 is FQNEAQ (reference sequence). J was trimmed by 3 bases and V by 8 bases; bases with no gene match: 4. CDR3 length: 12 residues. The CDR3: CASGDYHYEQYF. The CDR3, as DNA: TGTGCCAGCGGGGACTACCACTACGAGCAGTACTTC.

V and J are TRBV4-3 and TRBJ2-1; 8 nucleotides agree with TRBD1. Germline loops: CDR1 LGHNA, CDR2 YSLEER. After removal of 0 bases from V and 4 bases from J, the junction contained 8 bases not matched to a gene. This CDR3 has 17 amino acids. This chain's CDR3 is CASSQDQRTGFYNEQFF. CDR3 nucleotide sequence: TGCGCCAGCAGCCAAGATCAACGGACAGGGTTTTACAATGAGCAGTTCTTC.

This chain uses TRBV27 with TRBJ2-5, with TRBD1 as a possible D gene (6 bases). V was shortened by 3 bases and J by 4 bases, with 15 bases between the two germline ends. The CDR3 loop spans 15 amino acids. The germline gives CDR1 MNHEY, CDR2 SMNVEV (reference sequence). The CDR3 loop is CASSFLGGVRETQYF. CDR3 sequence (DNA): TGTGCCAGCAGTTTCCTAGGGGGAGTGAGAGAGACCCAGTACTTC.

The chain couples TRBV20-1 to TRBJ1-1; 9 bases fit TRBD1. Germline lookup yields CDR1 DFQATT and CDR2 SNEGSKA (reference sequence). The CDR3 has 9 amino acids. This chain's CDR3 is CRLTGGAFF. As DNA, the CDR3 is TGCAGGCTGACAGGGGGAGCTTTCTTT.

The genes are TRBV5-4 and TRBJ1-5; 9 bases map to TRBD1. The germline gives CDR1 SGHNT, CDR2 YYREEE (reference sequence). This CDR3 is 16 amino acids long. Trimming at V came to 0 bases and at J to 2 bases, leaving 3 bases not matched to a gene. CDR3 coding DNA: TGTGCCAGCAGCTTGGACAGGGGGCTTGGCAATCAGCCCCAGCATTTT. Its translation: CASSLDRGLGNQPQHF.

V gene TRBV11-2 combines with J gene TRBJ2-5; 9 positions match TRBD1. The V segment lost 5 bases and the J segment 4 bases; nucleotides outside the gene matches: 8. Germline loops: CDR1 SGHAT, CDR2 FQNNGV. The CDR3 spans 15 residues. This chain's CDR3 is CASSPGQGLRETQYF. CDR3 nucleotide sequence: TGTGCCAGCAGCCCGGGACAGGGCTTGAGAGAGACCCAGTACTTC.

The chain joins TRBV29-1 to TRBJ1-1; D gene uncertain. The CDR3 is 12 amino acids. Trimming removed 5 bases at V and 0 bases at J, with 7 bases between. Germline V gene lookup returns CDR1 SQVTM and CDR2 ANQGSEA. This CDR3 is CSVQGMNTEAFF. In DNA, the CDR3 is TGCAGCGTTCAAGGGATGAACACTGAAGCTTTCTTT.

The chain uses TRBV9 and TRBJ2-5; weak D call: TRBD2 (6 bases). CDR3 length: 17 residues. CDR1 and CDR2 (germline): SGDLS, YYNGEE. The V end was cut by 0 bases, the J end by 5 bases, with 20 bases between. CDR3 bases: TGTGCCAGCAGCGTAGAGTTAAGCGGGCTCGGAACGGAGACCCAGTACTTC. This codes for CASSVELSGLGTETQYF. Drawing the rest from reference TRBV9 and TRBJ2-5, the complete variable domain is DSGVTQTPKHLITATGQRVTLRCSPRSGDLSVYWYQQSLDQGLQFLIQYYNGEERAKGNILERFSAQQFPDLHSELNLSSLELGDSALYFCASSVELSGLGTETQYFGPGTRLLVL.

V gene TRBV25-1 combines with J gene TRBJ1-1; D is unresolved. Germline assignment: CDR1 MGHDK and CDR2 SYGVNS. Trimming shortened V by 1 base and J by 1 base, and 10 bases separated the two germline ends. CDR3 size: 15 residues. Written as DNA, the CDR3 is TGTGCCAGCAGTGAATGGGGATCGGGGAACACTGAAGCTTTCTTT. Protein sequence: CASSEWGSGNTEAFF.